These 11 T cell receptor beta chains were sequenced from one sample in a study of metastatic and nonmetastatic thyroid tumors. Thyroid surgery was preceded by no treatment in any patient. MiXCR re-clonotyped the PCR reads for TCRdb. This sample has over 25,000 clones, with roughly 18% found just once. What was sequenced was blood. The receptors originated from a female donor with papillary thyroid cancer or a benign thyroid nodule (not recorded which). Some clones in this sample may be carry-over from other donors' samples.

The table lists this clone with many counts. CDR3 protein: CSSRGAQETQYF. CDR3 nucleotide sequence: TGCAGCTCCAGAGGGGCCCAAGAGACCCAGTACTTC. The genes are TRBV29-1 and TRBJ2-5; perhaps D is TRBD1 or TRBD2 (5 bases each). The CDR3 has 12 residues. The germline gives CDR1 SQVTM, CDR2 ANQGSEA. Trimming stripped 8 bases from V and 1 base from J, with 11 bases between.

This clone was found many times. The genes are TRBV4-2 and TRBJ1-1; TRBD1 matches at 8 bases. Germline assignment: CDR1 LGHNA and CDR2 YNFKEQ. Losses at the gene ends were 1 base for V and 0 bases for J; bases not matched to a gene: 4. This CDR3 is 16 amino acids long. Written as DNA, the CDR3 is TGTGCCAGCAGCCAAGGGACAGGGAACATGAACACTGAAGCTTTCTTT. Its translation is CASSQGTGNMNTEAFF.

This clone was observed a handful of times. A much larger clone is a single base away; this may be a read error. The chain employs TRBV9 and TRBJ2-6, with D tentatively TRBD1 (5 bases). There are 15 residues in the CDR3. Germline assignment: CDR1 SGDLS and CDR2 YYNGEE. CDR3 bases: TGTGCCAGCAGCGTAAGGGGCTCTGGGGCCAACATCCTGACTTTC. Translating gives CASSVRGSGANILTF.

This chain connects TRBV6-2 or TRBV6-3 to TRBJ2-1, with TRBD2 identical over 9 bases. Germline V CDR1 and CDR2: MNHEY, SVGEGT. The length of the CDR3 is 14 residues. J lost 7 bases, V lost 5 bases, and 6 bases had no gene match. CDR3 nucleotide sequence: TGTGCCAGCAGTCCCGGGACTAGCTGGAATGAGCAGTTCTTC. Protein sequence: CASSPGTSWNEQFF.

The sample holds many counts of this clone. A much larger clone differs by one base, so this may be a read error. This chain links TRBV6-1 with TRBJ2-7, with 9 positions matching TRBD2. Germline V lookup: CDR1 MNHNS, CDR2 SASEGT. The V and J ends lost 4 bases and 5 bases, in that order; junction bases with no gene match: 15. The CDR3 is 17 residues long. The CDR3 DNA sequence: TGTGCCAGCAGTGCGGCGCGGGGGGGCCTTTCTTTCCACGAGCAGTACTTC. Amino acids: CASSAARGGLSFHEQYF.

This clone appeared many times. The CDR3 sequence is CASSLGGEPDNEQFF. The CDR3 DNA reads as TGTGCCAGCAGTTTAGGGGGGGAACCTGACAATGAGCAGTTCTTC. The chain uses TRBV27 and TRBJ2-1; 7 nucleotides line up with TRBD2. Looked up from germline, CDR1 is MNHEY and CDR2 is SMNVEV (reference sequence). The CDR3 totals 15 residues. The V and J ends lost 2 bases and 5 bases, in that order; junction bases with no gene match: 6.

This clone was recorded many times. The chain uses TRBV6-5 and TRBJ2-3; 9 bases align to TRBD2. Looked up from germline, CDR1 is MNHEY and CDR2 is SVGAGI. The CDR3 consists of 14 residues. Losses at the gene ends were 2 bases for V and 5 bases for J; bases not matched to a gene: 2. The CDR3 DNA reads TGTGCCAGCAGTTACGGACTAGCGAGAGATACGCAGTATTTT. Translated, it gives CASSYGLARDTQYF.

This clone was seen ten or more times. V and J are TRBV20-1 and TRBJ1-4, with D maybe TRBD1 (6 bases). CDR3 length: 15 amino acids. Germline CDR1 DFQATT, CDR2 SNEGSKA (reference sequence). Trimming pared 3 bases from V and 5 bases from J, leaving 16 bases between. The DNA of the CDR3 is TGCAGTGCTAGGGGGCTCACAGGGAAGAATGAAAAACTGTTTTTT. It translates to CSARGLTGKNEKLFF.

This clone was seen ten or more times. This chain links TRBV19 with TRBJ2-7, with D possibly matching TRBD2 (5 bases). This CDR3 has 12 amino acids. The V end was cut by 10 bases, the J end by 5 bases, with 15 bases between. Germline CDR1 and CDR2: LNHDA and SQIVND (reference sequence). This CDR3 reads CATKTDYNEQYF. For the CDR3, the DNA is TGTGCCACCAAGACCGACTACAACGAGCAGTACTTC.

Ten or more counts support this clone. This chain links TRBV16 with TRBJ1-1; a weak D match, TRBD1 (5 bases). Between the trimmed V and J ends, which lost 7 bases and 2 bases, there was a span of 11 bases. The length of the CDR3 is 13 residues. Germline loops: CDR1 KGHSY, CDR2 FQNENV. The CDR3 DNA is TGTGCCAGCAAAAGAGGGGATAACACTGAAGCTTTCTTT. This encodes CASKRGDNTEAFF. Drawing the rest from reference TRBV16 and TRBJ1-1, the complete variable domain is GEEVAQTPKHLVRGEGQKAKLYCAPIKGHSYVFWYQQVLKNEFKFLISFQNENVFDETGMPKERFSAKCLPNSPCSLEIQATKLEDSAVYFCASKRGDNTEAFFGQGTRLTVV.

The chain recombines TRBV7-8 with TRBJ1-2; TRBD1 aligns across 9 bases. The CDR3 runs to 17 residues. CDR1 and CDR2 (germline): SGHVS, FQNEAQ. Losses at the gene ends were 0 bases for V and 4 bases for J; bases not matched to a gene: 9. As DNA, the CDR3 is TGTGCCAGCAGCTTAGCGCTCGGGACAGGGACCCTCTATGGCTACACCTTC. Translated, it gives CASSLALGTGTLYGYTF.